These 24 T cell receptor beta chains were sequenced from one sample in a study of blood T cell repertoires in COVID-19. Repertoires were generated with immunoSEQ multiplex PCR, while TCRdb's copy carries only in-frame clones and drops some. Of around 120,000 clones listed, under 75% are singletons. The sample was peripheral blood. The receptors derive from an elderly man with acute or convalescent COVID-19.

The chain is built from TRBV28 and TRBJ2-2; 8 bases agree with TRBD2. Germline V gene data show CDR1 as MDHEN and CDR2 as SYDVKM. The CDR3 length is 17 residues. J gave up 0 bases and V 7 bases, and 10 bases lay outside the gene matches. The CDR3 reads CASTLNSGDANTGELFF. Here the CDR3 DNA reads TGTGCCAGCACCCTCAATAGCGGGGACGCGAACACCGGGGAGCTGTTTTTT. The full variable domain, with the rest looked up from reference TRBV28 and TRBJ2-2, is DVKVTQSSRYLVKRTGEKVFLECVQDMDHENMFWYRQDPGLGLRLIYFSYDVKMKEKGDIPEGYSVSREKKERFSLILESASTNQTSMYLCASTLNSGDANTGELFFGEGSRLTVL.

This chain joins TRBV7-9 and TRBJ1-1; TRBD1 might be the D (6 bases). This CDR3 has 13 residues. V gave up 9 bases and J gave up 4 bases, with 15 bases separating them. The germline gives CDR1 SEHNR, CDR2 FQNEAQ (reference sequence). The CDR3 region is CASSQTGITEAFF. Written as DNA, the CDR3 is TGTGCCAGTTCTCAGACAGGTATCACTGAAGCTTTCTTT.

The chain uses TRBV3-1 (or the pseudogene TRBV3-2) and TRBJ2-5; tentatively, D is TRBD2 (6 bases). Germline CDR1 is LGHDT and CDR2 is YNNKEL (reference sequence). Trimming cost V 3 bases and J 4 bases, with 9 bases left between them. The CDR3 is 13 residues long. The CDR3 reads CASSQPGLETQYF. Here the CDR3 DNA reads TGTGCCAGCAGCCAGCCGGGACTAGAGACCCAGTACTTC.

This chain uses TRBV7-2 with TRBJ1-6; the D is unclear. The CDR3 loop spans 14 amino acids. V was shortened by 1 base and J by 2 bases, with 3 bases between the two germline ends. The germline V gene has CDR1 SGHTA and CDR2 FQGNSA. The CDR3 coding sequence is TGTGCCAGCAGCTTAGATACCTATAATTCACCCCTCCACTTT. This translates into CASSLDTYNSPLHF.

This chain links TRBV11-3 with TRBJ2-1; D remains unclear. The CDR3 length is 16 residues. V gave up 0 bases and J gave up 5 bases, with 14 bases separating them. The germline V gene encodes CDR1 SGHNT and CDR2 YENEEA. Written as DNA, the CDR3 is TGTGCCAGCAGCTTAGATTATTTGAGTAGCAACAATGAGCAGTTCTTC. Translated, it gives CASSLDYLSSNNEQFF.

The V and J genes are TRBV28 and TRBJ1-5; 8 nucleotides align to TRBD1. V was clipped by 9 bases and J by 6 bases; unmatched bases: 7. Germline V gene data show CDR1 as MDHEN and CDR2 as SYDVKM. This CDR3 spans 13 amino acids. CDR3 protein: CASRTGSSQPQHF. CDR3 bases: TGTGCCAGTAGGACAGGGAGTAGTCAGCCCCAGCATTTT. Based on the CDR3 plus reference TRBV28 and TRBJ1-5, the full variable domain is DVKVTQSSRYLVKRTGEKVFLECVQDMDHENMFWYRQDPGLGLRLIYFSYDVKMKEKGDIPEGYSVSREKKERFSLILESASTNQTSMYLCASRTGSSQPQHFGDGTRLSIL.

A few counts support this clone. The genes are TRBV12-3 or TRBV12-4 and TRBJ2-1; tentatively, D is TRBD2 (6 bases). The CDR3 runs to 13 residues. V lost 5 bases, J lost 7 bases, and 12 bases lay in between. CDR3 amino acids: CASSGGVGNEQFF. The DNA for the CDR3 is TGTGCCAGCAGTGGAGGGGTGGGGAATGAGCAGTTCTTC.

This chain joins TRBV24-1 and TRBJ2-3, with TRBD1 as a possible D gene (5 bases). In germline, CDR1 is KGHDR, CDR2 SFDVKD. V shed 3 bases and J shed 2 bases, with 8 bases lying between them. This CDR3 comprises 14 residues. The CDR3 DNA is TGTGCCACCAGTGATGCGGACATCACAGATACGCAGTATTTT. Its protein product is CATSDADITDTQYF.

This chain connects TRBV28 to TRBJ2-7; the D gene is possibly TRBD2 (6 bases). With 5 bases removed from V and 3 bases from J, the gap between germline ends came to 11 bases. The CDR3 spans 13 residues. The germline V gene encodes CDR1 MDHEN and CDR2 SYDVKM. Written as DNA, the CDR3 is TGTGCCAGCAGTAGGGGACTGAACTACGAGCAGTACTTC. This translates into CASSRGLNYEQYF.

The chain employs TRBV9 and TRBJ2-1; a possible D gene is TRBD2 (7 bases). CDR1 is SGDLS, CDR2 YYNGEE, per germline. The CDR3 contains 15 residues. Trimming took 0 bases from V and 9 from J, leaving 16 bases between them. For the CDR3, the DNA is TGTGCCAGCAGCGTAGAAGCGGGACATCACTTTGAGCAGTTCTTC. Its translation: CASSVEAGHHFEQFF.

This clone was counted a few times. The chain recombines TRBV6-5 with TRBJ2-5; 8 positions agree with TRBD2. Germline CDR1 is MNHEY and CDR2 is SVGAGI. V dropped 7 bases and J dropped 5; count of bases not matched to a gene: 6. The CDR3 contains 13 residues. The DNA for the CDR3 is TGTGCCAGCACACAGCGGGAGTGGGAGACCCAGTACTTC. Translating gives CASTQREWETQYF.

V and J are TRBV6-5 and TRBJ2-1; TRBD2 agrees at 7 bases. The ends lost 6 bases at V and 3 bases at J; junction bases unmatched: 2. The length of the CDR3 is 13 residues. In germline, CDR1 is MNHEY, CDR2 SVGAGI. Written as DNA, the CDR3 is TGTGCCAGCAGCCGCGGGAGCTACAATGAGCAGTTCTTC. Its translation is CASSRGSYNEQFF.

This chain uses TRBV7-2 with TRBJ2-7, with TRBD1 matching 8 bases. The CDR3 runs 15 residues. The trim removed 5 bases at V and 6 bases at J, leaving 12 bases unmatched. Germline V gene sequence: CDR1 SGHTA, CDR2 FQGNSA. DNA of the CDR3: TGTGCCAGCAGCGCCGCCGGGACAGGACCCCCCGAGCAGTACTTC. Translated, it gives CASSAAGTGPPEQYF.

CDR3 sequence reads: CAWSNRDSPLDQPQHF. CDR3 bases: TGTGCCTGGAGTAACAGGGATTCCCCTCTCGATCAGCCCCAGCATTTT. V and J are TRBV30 and TRBJ1-5, with D maybe TRBD1 (6 bases). The CDR3 has 16 residues. Looked up from germline, CDR1 is GTSNPN and CDR2 is SVGIG (reference sequence). V gave up 2 bases and J gave up 5 bases, with 19 bases separating them.

The chain links TRBV18 to TRBJ1-5; 8 bases agree with TRBD1. CDR1 is KGHSH, CDR2 LQKENI, per germline. The CDR3 is 14 residues long. With V trimmed by 3 bases and J by 6 bases, 4 bases remained unmatched. CDR3 residues: CASSPTGGGQPQHF. The CDR3 DNA is TGTGCCAGCTCACCTACAGGGGGAGGTCAGCCCCAGCATTTT.

V usage is TRBV19 and J usage is TRBJ2-3; D remains unclear. Germline loops: CDR1 LNHDA, CDR2 SQIVND (reference sequence). The CDR3 covers 13 residues. The germline V and J ends were trimmed by 4 bases and 4 bases, with 9 bases remaining between them. The DNA for the CDR3 is TGTGCCAGTAGTAAAGGTGGAGCAGATACGCAGTATTTT. It is translated as CASSKGGADTQYF.

This clone appeared once. The chain couples TRBV2 to TRBJ1-2; TRBD1 is a possible D gene (5 bases). The CDR3 length is 15 residues. Trimming took 2 bases from V and 6 from J, leaving 16 bases between them. Germline loops: CDR1 SNHLY, CDR2 FYNNEI. CDR3 residues: CASSERIAAGDGYTF. CDR3 coding DNA: TGTGCCAGCAGTGAACGGATCGCAGCGGGGGATGGCTACACCTTC.

This sequence joins TRBV15 and TRBJ1-5; D remains ambiguous. Trimming pared 3 bases from V and 4 bases from J, leaving 13 bases between. Per the germline V gene, CDR1 is LNHNV and CDR2 is YYDKDF (reference sequence). This CDR3 comprises 15 residues. DNA of the CDR3: TGTGCCACCAGCAGTGAACACGGAGGTAATCAGCCCCAGCATTTT. The encoded protein is CATSSEHGGNQPQHF. Full variable domain (remainder filled in from reference TRBV15 and TRBJ1-5): DAMVIQNPRYQVTQFGKPVTLSCSQTLNHNVMYWYQQKSSQAPKLLFHYYDKDFNNEADTPDNFQSRRPNTSFCFLDIRSPGLGDTAMYLCATSSEHGGNQPQHFGDGTRLSIL.

This clone was found once. The rearrangement uses TRBV9 and TRBJ2-4; 10 nucleotides align to TRBD1. Trimming at V came to 2 bases and at J to 1 base, leaving 0 bases not matched to a gene. Looked up from germline, CDR1 is SGDLS and CDR2 is YYNGEE. The CDR3 loop spans 15 amino acids. CDR3 in amino acids: CASSVGQGAKNIQYF. The CDR3 region has the DNA TGTGCCAGCAGCGTGGGACAGGGGGCCAAAAACATTCAGTACTTC. The whole variable domain, filled in from reference TRBV9 and TRBJ2-4, reads DSGVTQTPKHLITATGQRVTLRCSPRSGDLSVYWYQQSLDQGLQFLIQYYNGEERAKGNILERFSAQQFPDLHSELNLSSLELGDSALYFCASSVGQGAKNIQYFGAGTRLSVL.

The chain is built from TRBV15 and TRBJ2-5; D call uncertain. The CDR3 covers 13 residues. Between the trimmed V and J ends, which lost 0 bases and 5 bases, there was a span of 7 bases. Germline assignment: CDR1 LNHNV and CDR2 YYDKDF (reference sequence). The CDR3 DNA reads as TGTGCCACCAGCAGAGATCAGGTGGAGACCCAGTACTTC. Its translation: CATSRDQVETQYF.

The rearrangement links TRBV9 to TRBJ2-6; D might be TRBD1 (6 bases). V was cut by 4 bases and J by 0 bases, with 17 bases left in between. The CDR3 extends over 18 amino acids. The germline CDR1 and CDR2 sequences are SGDLS and YYNGEE. The CDR3: CASSPTTGLFSGANVLTF. For the CDR3, the DNA is TGTGCCAGCAGCCCAACGACAGGTCTTTTCTCTGGGGCCAACGTCCTGACTTTC.

The count of this clone is one. CDR3 coding DNA: TGTGCCAGCAGCGGTAGCGCCCTGAACACCGGGGAGCTGTTTTTT. Protein: CASSGSALNTGELFF. The gene calls are TRBV9 and TRBJ2-2; tentative D call: TRBD2 (5 bases). Trimming removed 3 bases from V and 1 base from J, with 10 bases in between. The germline V gene encodes CDR1 SGDLS and CDR2 YYNGEE. This CDR3 has 15 amino acids.

The chain uses TRBV28 and TRBJ1-2, with unresolved D. Germline CDR1 is MDHEN and CDR2 is SYDVKM. This CDR3 has 15 residues. V lost 5 bases, J lost 2 bases, and 15 bases lay in between. CDR3 sequence: CASSAYSGGNYGYTF. The CDR3 bases are TGTGCCAGCAGTGCTTACAGTGGAGGCAACTATGGCTACACCTTC.

The chain employs TRBV24-1 and TRBJ1-3; D is unclear. Trimming cost V 3 bases and J 0 bases, with 8 bases left between them. From germline, CDR1 is KGHDR and CDR2 SFDVKD. The CDR3 sequence is 15 residues long. CDR3 DNA: TGTGCCACCAGTGATAGTCGGAGCTCTGGAAACACCATATATTTT. Translating it yields CATSDSRSSGNTIYF.